The 13 T cell receptor beta chains below all came from one sample that was sequenced in a study of cytomegalovirus exposure and HLA in healthy donors. It was with 60 Vbeta and 13 Jbeta primers that the PCR ran. Libraries were prepared by immunoSEQ multiplex PCR; TCRdb keeps only in-frame clonotypes and omits some of them. The sample lists about 160,000 clones, approximately 80% occurring once. Sequencing was done on a sample of PBMCs. All receptors derive from a male donor in good health and CMV-seropositive.

Only one count was recorded for this clone. This chain connects TRBV30 to TRBJ1-2; D might be TRBD1 (5 bases). There are 12 residues in the CDR3. Germline values: CDR1 GTSNPN, CDR2 SVGIG (reference sequence). Trimming left V 5 bases short and J 4 bases short, with 11 bases between. CDR3 DNA sequence: TGTGCCTGGCAACAGGCCTCCTATGGCTACACCTTC. It codes for CAWQQASYGYTF. Together with reference TRBV30 and TRBJ1-2, the CDR3 gives the full variable domain: SQTIHQWPATLVQPVGSPLSLECTVEGTSNPNLYWYRQAAGRGLQLLFYSVGIGQISSEVPQNLSASRPQDRQFILSSKKLLLSDSGFYLCAWQQASYGYTFGSGTRLTVV.

The J gene is TRBJ1-1, the V gene TRBV29-1; TRBD1 matches at 9 bases. The length of the CDR3 is 14 residues. Looked up from germline, CDR1 is SQVTM and CDR2 is ANQGSEA. J lost 2 bases, V lost 5 bases, and 6 bases had no gene match. The CDR3 sequence is CSVRTGEVNTEAFF. CDR3 bases: TGCAGCGTTCGGACAGGGGAGGTCAACACTGAAGCTTTCTTT.

This clone has just a few counts. The chain employs TRBV29-1 and TRBJ1-1; tentative D call: TRBD1 (5 bases). Trimming shortened V by 4 bases and J by 3 bases, and 12 bases separated the two germline ends. The V gene's germline CDR1 is SQVTM and CDR2 ANQGSEA. The CDR3 runs 13 residues. As DNA, the CDR3 is TGCAGCGTTGTGGGGGGGTTGGACACTGAAGCTTTCTTT. It is translated as CSVVGGLDTEAFF.

V gene TRBV11-2 combines with J gene TRBJ1-3; 8 bases map to TRBD1. The CDR3 sequence is 15 residues long. The germline V gene encodes CDR1 SGHAT and CDR2 FQNNGV. V was clipped by 5 bases and J by 4 bases; unmatched bases: 7. The DNA for the CDR3 is TGTGCCAGCAGCCAGGACAGGGTCTCAGGAAACACCATATATTTT. It specifies CASSQDRVSGNTIYF.

The chain uses TRBV18 and TRBJ2-7; D ambiguous. The V and J ends lost 6 bases and 5 bases respectively, with 17 bases between them. This CDR3 has 14 residues. The germline V gene encodes CDR1 KGHSH and CDR2 LQKENI. Here the CDR3 reads CASSTEVGLDEQYF. As DNA, the CDR3 is TGTGCCAGCTCCACCGAGGTCGGTCTTGACGAGCAGTACTTC.

This chain uses TRBV2 with TRBJ1-6; 7 bases match TRBD1. The CDR3 covers 15 residues. Germline-derived CDR1 and CDR2 are SNHLY and FYNNEI. The V gene end was trimmed by 6 bases and the J gene end by 3 bases; junction bases not matched to a gene: 5. The CDR3 sequence: CASRTRDSYNSPLHF. The CDR3 DNA sequence: TGTGCCAGCAGGACCCGGGACAGCTATAATTCACCCCTCCACTTT.

The chain uses TRBV15 and TRBJ1-4; D not resolved. Germline V gene data show CDR1 as LNHNV and CDR2 as YYDKDF (reference sequence). Trimming shortened V by 0 bases and J by 13 bases, and 18 bases separated the two germline ends. This CDR3 comprises 15 residues. The CDR3 is CATSRDKRENRGLFF. The DNA of the CDR3 is TGTGCCACCAGCAGAGATAAGAGGGAGAACCGGGGACTGTTTTTT.

Only one count was recorded for this clone. V gene TRBV4-3 combines with J gene TRBJ2-5; 7 bases line up with TRBD2. The CDR3 is made up of 16 amino acids. V trimming: 4 bases; J trimming: 6 bases; junction bases outside the gene matches: 14. Germline CDR1 LGHNA, CDR2 YSLEER. The CDR3 sequence is CASSRGVSGTTKTQYF. Written as DNA, the CDR3 is TGCGCCAGCAGCCGCGGGGTGTCCGGGACTACTAAGACCCAGTACTTC.

The sample holds a few counts of this clone. The chain uses TRBV5-6 and TRBJ2-1; a possible D gene is TRBD1 (5 bases). Germline CDR1 and CDR2: SGHDT and YYEEEE. Trimming left V 6 bases short and J 10 bases short, with 26 bases between. CDR3 length: 16 residues. CDR3 sequence (DNA): TGTGCCAGCACCCCCTATGACAGCACAAGGTCATGGGAGCAGTTCTTC. Translating it yields CASTPYDSTRSWEQFF.

This chain joins TRBV20-1 and TRBJ1-2; 7 positions match TRBD1. The CDR3 has 11 amino acids. V gave up 6 bases and J gave up 8 bases; unmatched junction bases: 6. CDR1 and CDR2 from the germline V gene are DFQATT and SNEGSKA (reference sequence). DNA of the CDR3: TGCAGTGCACGGGACAGACGGGGCTACACCTTC. It translates to CSARDRRGYTF.

The chain combines TRBV15 with TRBJ2-2, with TRBD2 matching over 7 bases. The trim removed 1 base at V and 0 bases at J, leaving 11 bases unmatched. Germline V gene lookup returns CDR1 LNHNV and CDR2 YYDKDF (reference sequence). There are 19 residues in the CDR3. The CDR3 loop is CATSRGPSILAANTGELFF. CDR3 in DNA: TGTGCCACCAGCAGAGGCCCCTCAATTCTAGCGGCGAACACCGGGGAGCTGTTTTTT.

The CDR3 here is CAVLGGDTEAFF. For the CDR3, the DNA is TGTGCCGTTCTAGGGGGGGACACTGAAGCTTTCTTT. This chain uses TRBV2 with TRBJ1-1, with D possibly matching TRBD1 (6 bases). Germline V gene lookup returns CDR1 SNHLY and CDR2 FYNNEI. The CDR3 contains 12 residues. Trimming left V 11 bases short and J 3 bases short, with 13 bases between.

This clone was observed a handful of times. The chain combines TRBV10-1 with TRBJ2-5; the D gene is possibly TRBD1 (6 bases). This CDR3 is built from 12 residues. V lost 4 bases and J lost 4, with 7 bases in between. Germline lookup yields CDR1 WNHNN and CDR2 SYGVQD (reference sequence). CDR3: CASSGGGETQYF. The DNA of the CDR3 is TGCGCCAGCAGTGGAGGGGGAGAGACCCAGTACTTC.